What follows are 14 T cell receptor beta chains derived from one specimen sequenced in a study of T cells in Graves' hyperthyroidism and ophthalmopathy. Amplification yielded TCR beta CDR3 regions, with RNA transcripts as the source. The study used the HTBI primer set for a first-round RT-PCR of the TCR CDR3. TCRdb analysed the multiplex PCR reads with MiXCR anew, one entry per CDR3 protein. The data show about 510,000 distinct CDR3 sequences, 40% to 55% seen once. Sequenced: peripheral blood or thyroid tissue (not recorded which). The origin of the receptors is an adult woman with Graves' disease, either hyperthyroidism or ophthalmopathy (not recorded which).

This chain uses TRBV2 with TRBJ2-7, with TRBD2 identical over 9 bases. Looked up from germline, CDR1 is SNHLY and CDR2 is FYNNEI. The CDR3 is 14 amino acids. With V trimmed by 4 bases and J by 3 bases, 4 bases remained unmatched. The CDR3 DNA reads TGTGCCAGCAGTGGAGTGACTAGCGGCTACGAGCAGTACTTC. Its protein product is CASSGVTSGYEQYF.

This CDR3 is CASTTQGLADYEQYF. The CDR3 DNA follows: TGTGCCAGCACCACTCAAGGGCTAGCGGATTACGAGCAGTACTTC. This rearrangement joins TRBV2 to TRBJ2-7, with TRBD2 matching over 7 bases. Unmatched junction bases numbered 13, after V lost 7 bases and J lost 4 bases. This CDR3 is built from 15 residues. Looked up from germline, CDR1 is SNHLY and CDR2 is FYNNEI.

The genes are TRBV25-1 and TRBJ2-5, with D perhaps TRBD2 (6 bases). Trimming pared 3 bases from V and 3 bases from J, leaving 23 bases between. This CDR3 has 18 amino acids. Per germline, CDR1 MGHDK and CDR2 SYGVNS. CDR3 nucleotide sequence: TGTGCCAGCAGTGAGCCCCCTCCTGTCGGGAGATTAGAAGAGACCCAGTACTTC. It translates to CASSEPPPVGRLEETQYF.

The chain couples TRBV9 to TRBJ2-2; D is unresolved. The CDR3 is 13 amino acids. V lost 0 bases to trimming and J lost 6 bases, with 6 bases between them. Germline V CDR1 and CDR2: SGDLS, YYNGEE. The CDR3 is CASSVVFPGELFF. The CDR3 nucleotides are TGTGCCAGCAGCGTAGTCTTTCCCGGGGAGCTGTTTTTT.

The V and J genes are TRBV5-1 and TRBJ1-1; possible D gene TRBD1, 5 bases. The CDR3 covers 13 residues. The germline V gene has CDR1 SGHRS and CDR2 YFSETQ. The V gene lost 5 bases and the J gene lost 6 bases, with 14 bases spanning the gap. CDR3 sequence: CASRVGLLAEAFF. The CDR3 DNA follows: TGCGCCAGCAGAGTGGGGCTTTTGGCTGAAGCTTTCTTT. The full variable domain, in which reference TRBV5-1 and TRBJ1-1 provide the parts outside the CDR3, is KAGVTQTPRYLIKTRGQQVTLSCSPISGHRSVSWYQQTPGQGLQFLFEYFSETQRNKGNFPGRFSGRQFSNSRSEMNVSTLELGDSALYLCASRVGLLAEAFFGQGTRLTVV.

This clonotype was recorded many times. The chain couples TRBV29-1 to TRBJ1-2, with 7 bases aligning to TRBD1. Per the germline V gene, CDR1 is SQVTM and CDR2 is ANQGSEA. V shed 6 bases and J 0 bases; nucleotides not matched to a gene: 10. This CDR3 has 15 amino acids. CDR3 DNA: TGCAGCGTACGGACCGGGACAGACCCTAACTATGGCTACACCTTC. Amino acid sequence: CSVRTGTDPNYGYTF.

This clonotype was recorded many times. The CDR3 here is CASSVGGVSGAINSPLHF. The CDR3 region has the DNA TGTGCCAGCAGCGTAGGTGGGGTGTCAGGGGCGATAAATTCACCCCTCCACTTT. The gene calls are TRBV9 and TRBJ1-6; tentative D call: TRBD1 (6 bases). CDR1 is SGDLS, CDR2 YYNGEE, per germline. The CDR3 is made up of 18 amino acids. V was pared by 0 bases and J by 7 bases, with 20 bases between.

This clonotype was recorded at least ten times. This chain connects TRBV7-2 to TRBJ1-6; D call uncertain. This CDR3 has 12 residues. Between the trimmed V and J ends, which lost 2 bases and 7 bases, there was a span of 3 bases. Per germline, CDR1 SGHTA and CDR2 FQGNSA. The CDR3: CASSLRNSPLHF. The CDR3 DNA follows: TGTGCCAGCAGCTTAAGGAATTCACCCCTCCACTTT.

There are many counts of this clonotype. This rearrangement joins TRBV5-5 to TRBJ1-3, with D maybe TRBD1 (5 bases). CDR3 length: 17 residues. Per the germline V gene, CDR1 is SGHKS and CDR2 is YYEKEE (reference sequence). The V and J ends lost 5 bases and 0 bases respectively, with 18 bases between them. The CDR3 nucleotides read TGTGCCAGCAGACAAACAAGTGGGGCCATCTCTGGAAACACCATATATTTT. This encodes CASRQTSGAISGNTIYF.

This chain links TRBV10-3 with TRBJ1-5, with D unclear. Germline V lookup: CDR1 ENHRY, CDR2 SYGVKD. The CDR3 is 13 amino acids. The V gene lost 7 bases and the J gene lost 3 bases, with 10 bases spanning the gap. DNA for the CDR3: TGTGCCATCAATACGGGAGACAATCAGCCCCAGCATTTT. Protein product: CAINTGDNQPQHF.

The gene calls are TRBV10-1 and TRBJ1-6; D not resolved. The CDR3 is 12 residues long. Trimming removed 2 bases from V and 14 bases from J, with 10 bases in between. Germline CDR1 reads WNHNN; CDR2 reads SYGVQD (reference sequence). The CDR3 sequence is CASSELRGTLHF. In nucleotides, the CDR3 is TGCGCCAGCAGTGAGCTCAGAGGCACCCTCCACTTT.

This clonotype was seen many times. The V and J genes are TRBV7-9 and TRBJ2-7, with 7 positions matching TRBD1. The CDR3 has 13 amino acids. V lost 4 bases, J lost 3 bases, and 3 bases stayed unmatched. Looked up from germline, CDR1 is SEHNR and CDR2 is FQNEAQ (reference sequence). The CDR3 loop reads CASSWDRNYEQYF. The DNA of the CDR3 is TGTGCCAGCAGCTGGGACAGAAACTACGAGCAGTACTTC.

This clonotype was observed a handful of times. An end of the junction differs from the germline gene, which may be a read error. This chain connects TRBV10-3 to TRBJ2-7; TRBD2 matches 13 bases. Per germline, CDR1 ENHRY and CDR2 SYGVKD. The CDR3 covers 17 residues. CDR3 coding DNA: TGTGCCAGCAGTTACCCGACTAGCGGGAGGAGCTCCTACGAGCAGTACTTC. Amino acids: CASSYPTSGRSSYEQYF.

This clonotype showed up just a few times. The gene calls are TRBV29-1 and TRBJ1-2; the match to TRBD1 covers 7 bases. The CDR3 loop spans 13 amino acids. Germline V gives CDR1 SQVTM, CDR2 ANQGSEA. Trimming cost V 7 bases and J 10 bases; bases outside gene matches: 15. CDR3 region: CSADGQAVFSYTF. CDR3 in DNA: TGCAGCGCGGATGGACAGGCTGTCTTCTCCTACACCTTC.